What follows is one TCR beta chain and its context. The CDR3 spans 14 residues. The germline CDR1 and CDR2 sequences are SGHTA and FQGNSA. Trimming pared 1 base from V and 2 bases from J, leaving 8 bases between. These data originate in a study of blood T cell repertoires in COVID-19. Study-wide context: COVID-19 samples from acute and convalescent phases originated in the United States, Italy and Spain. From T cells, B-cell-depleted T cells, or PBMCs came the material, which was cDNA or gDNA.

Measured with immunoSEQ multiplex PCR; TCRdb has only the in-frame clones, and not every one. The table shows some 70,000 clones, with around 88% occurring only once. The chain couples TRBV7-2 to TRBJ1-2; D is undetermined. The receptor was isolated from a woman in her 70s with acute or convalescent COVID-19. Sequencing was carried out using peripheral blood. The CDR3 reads CASSLGPGNYGYTF. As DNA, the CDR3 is TGTGCCAGCAGCTTAGGCCCGGGGAACTATGGCTACACCTTC.